This T cell receptor (beta chain) was observed in a study of cytomegalovirus exposure and HLA in healthy donors. Across the study: Sequencing of 150 million to 200 million T cells in an earlier analysis found 100 million or so unique TCR beta sequences.

Study-level findings and limits: Using a false discovery rate of 0.05, a later analysis showed that 15,000 to 20,000 TCR beta sequences were associated with HLA alleles.

PCR was performed using 60 Vbeta and 13 Jbeta primers. The assay was immunoSEQ multiplex PCR, and TCRdb's table has in-frame clones only and misses some. The repertoire holds over 90,000 clones, 65% to 80% seen once, with around an eighth in the top ten. Germline V lookup: CDR1 SQVTM, CDR2 ANQGSEA. This CDR3 has 13 amino acids. The V segment lost 7 bases and the J segment 2 bases; nucleotides outside the gene matches: 6. As for this clone: No antigen is known for it.

The sequenced sample consisted of PBMCs. This rearrangement joins TRBV29-1 to TRBJ2-5, with 8 bases fitting TRBD1. This receptor was identified in a woman between 70 and 85 years old in good health and CMV-seropositive. The CDR3 region has the DNA TGCAGCGCCCAGACAGGGGTTCAAGAGACCCAGTACTTC. Protein sequence: CSAQTGVQETQYF.